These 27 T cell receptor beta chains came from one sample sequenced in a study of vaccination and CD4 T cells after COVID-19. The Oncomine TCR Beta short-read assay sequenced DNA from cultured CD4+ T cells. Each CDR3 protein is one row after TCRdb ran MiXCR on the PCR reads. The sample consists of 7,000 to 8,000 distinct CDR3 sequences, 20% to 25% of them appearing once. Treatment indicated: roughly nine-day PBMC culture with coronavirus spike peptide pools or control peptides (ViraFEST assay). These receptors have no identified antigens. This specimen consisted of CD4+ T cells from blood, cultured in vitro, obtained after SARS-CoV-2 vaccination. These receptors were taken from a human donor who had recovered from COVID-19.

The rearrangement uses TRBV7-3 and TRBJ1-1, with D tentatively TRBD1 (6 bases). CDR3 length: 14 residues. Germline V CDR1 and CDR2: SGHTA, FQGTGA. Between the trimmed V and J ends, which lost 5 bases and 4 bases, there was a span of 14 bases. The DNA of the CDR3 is TGTGCCAGCAGCCTATCCGGGGGGCGCACTGAAGCTTTCTTT. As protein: CASSLSGGRTEAFF.

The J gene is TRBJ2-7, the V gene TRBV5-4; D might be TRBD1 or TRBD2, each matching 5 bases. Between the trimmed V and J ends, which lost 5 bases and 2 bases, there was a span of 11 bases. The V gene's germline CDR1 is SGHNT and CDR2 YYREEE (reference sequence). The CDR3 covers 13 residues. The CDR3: CASREPGPYEQYF. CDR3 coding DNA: TGTGCCAGCAGGGAGCCGGGGCCCTACGAGCAGTACTTC.

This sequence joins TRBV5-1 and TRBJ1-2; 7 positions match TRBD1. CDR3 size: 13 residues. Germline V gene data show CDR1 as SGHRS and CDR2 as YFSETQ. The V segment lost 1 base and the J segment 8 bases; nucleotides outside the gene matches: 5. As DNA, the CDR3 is TGCGCCAGCAGCTTGCAGGGACAGACCGGCTACACCTTC. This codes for CASSLQGQTGYTF.

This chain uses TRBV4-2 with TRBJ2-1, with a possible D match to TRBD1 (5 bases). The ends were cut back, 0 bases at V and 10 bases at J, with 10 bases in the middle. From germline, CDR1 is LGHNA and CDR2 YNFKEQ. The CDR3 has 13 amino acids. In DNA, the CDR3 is TGTGCCAGCAGCCAAGATCAGGGTAGGGAGCAGTTCTTC. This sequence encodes CASSQDQGREQFF.

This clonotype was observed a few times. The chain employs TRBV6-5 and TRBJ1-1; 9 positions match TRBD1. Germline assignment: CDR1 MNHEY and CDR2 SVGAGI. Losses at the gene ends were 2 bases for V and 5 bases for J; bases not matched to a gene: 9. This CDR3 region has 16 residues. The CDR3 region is CASSYGIQGARTEAFF. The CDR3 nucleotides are TGTGCCAGCAGTTACGGAATACAGGGGGCCCGGACTGAAGCTTTCTTT.

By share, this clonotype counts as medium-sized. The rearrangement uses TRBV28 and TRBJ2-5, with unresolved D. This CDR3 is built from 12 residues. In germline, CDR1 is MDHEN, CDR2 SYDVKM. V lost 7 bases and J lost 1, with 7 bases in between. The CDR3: CASKLSQETQYF. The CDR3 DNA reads TGTGCCAGCAAACTTAGCCAAGAGACCCAGTACTTC. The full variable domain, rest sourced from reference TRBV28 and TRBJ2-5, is DVKVTQSSRYLVKRTGEKVFLECVQDMDHENMFWYRQDPGLGLRLIYFSYDVKMKEKGDIPEGYSVSREKKERFSLILESASTNQTSMYLCASKLSQETQYFGPGTRLLVL.

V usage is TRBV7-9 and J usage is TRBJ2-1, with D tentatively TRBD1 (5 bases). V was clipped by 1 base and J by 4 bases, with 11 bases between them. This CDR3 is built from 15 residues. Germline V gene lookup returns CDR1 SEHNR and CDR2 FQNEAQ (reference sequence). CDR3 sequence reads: CASSLDQGGYNEQFF. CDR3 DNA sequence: TGTGCCAGCAGCTTAGACCAGGGTGGATACAATGAGCAGTTCTTC.

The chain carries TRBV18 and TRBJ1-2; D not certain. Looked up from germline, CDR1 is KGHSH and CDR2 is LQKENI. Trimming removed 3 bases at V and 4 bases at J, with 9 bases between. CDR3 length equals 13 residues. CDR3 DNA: TGTGCCAGCTCACCGGACCGTGCCTATGGCTACACCTTC. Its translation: CASSPDRAYGYTF.

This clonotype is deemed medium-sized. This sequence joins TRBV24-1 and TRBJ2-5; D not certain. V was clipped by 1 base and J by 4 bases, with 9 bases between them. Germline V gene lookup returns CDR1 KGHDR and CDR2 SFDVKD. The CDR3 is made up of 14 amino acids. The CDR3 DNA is TGTGCCACCAGTGATTTTGCAAGCTCAGAGACCCAGTACTTC. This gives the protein CATSDFASSETQYF.

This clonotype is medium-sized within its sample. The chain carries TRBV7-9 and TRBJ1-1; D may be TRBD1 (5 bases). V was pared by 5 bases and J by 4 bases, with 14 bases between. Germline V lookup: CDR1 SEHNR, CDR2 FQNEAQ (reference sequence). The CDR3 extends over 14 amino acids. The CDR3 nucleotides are TGTGCCAGCAGCGCACAGGACTGGGGCACTGAAGCTTTCTTT. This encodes CASSAQDWGTEAFF.

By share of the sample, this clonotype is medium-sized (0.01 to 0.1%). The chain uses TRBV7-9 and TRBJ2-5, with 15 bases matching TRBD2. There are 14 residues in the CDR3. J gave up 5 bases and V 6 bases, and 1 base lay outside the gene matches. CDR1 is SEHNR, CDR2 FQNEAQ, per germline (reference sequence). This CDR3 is CASRGTSGGETQYF. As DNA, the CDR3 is TGTGCCAGCAGAGGGACTAGCGGGGGGGAGACCCAGTACTTC.

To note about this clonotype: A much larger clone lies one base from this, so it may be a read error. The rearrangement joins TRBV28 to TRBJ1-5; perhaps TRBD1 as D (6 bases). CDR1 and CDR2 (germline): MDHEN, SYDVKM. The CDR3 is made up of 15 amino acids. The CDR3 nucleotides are TGTGCCAGCAGTTTGGGCAGGGGATGGCATCAGCCCCGGCATTTT. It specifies CASSLGRGWHQPRHF.

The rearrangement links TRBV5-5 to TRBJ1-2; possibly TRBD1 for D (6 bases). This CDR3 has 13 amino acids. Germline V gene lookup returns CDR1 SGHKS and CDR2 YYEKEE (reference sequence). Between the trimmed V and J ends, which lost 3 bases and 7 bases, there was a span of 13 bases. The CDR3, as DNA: TGTGCCAGCAGCTCAAACGCAGGGGCTGGCTACACCTTC. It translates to CASSSNAGAGYTF.

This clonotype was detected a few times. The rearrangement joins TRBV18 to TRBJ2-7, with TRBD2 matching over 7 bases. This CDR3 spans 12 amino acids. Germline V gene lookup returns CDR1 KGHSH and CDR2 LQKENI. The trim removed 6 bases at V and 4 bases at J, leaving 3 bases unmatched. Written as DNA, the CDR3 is TGTGCCAGCTCCGGGGAGGGGTACGAGCAGTACTTC. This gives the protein CASSGEGYEQYF.

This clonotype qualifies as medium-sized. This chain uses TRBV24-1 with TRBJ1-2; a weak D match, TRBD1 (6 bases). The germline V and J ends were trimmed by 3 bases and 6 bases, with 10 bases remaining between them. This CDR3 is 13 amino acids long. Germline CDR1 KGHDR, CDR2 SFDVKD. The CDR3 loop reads CATSDPGQNGYTF. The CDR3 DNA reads TGTGCCACCAGTGATCCCGGACAGAATGGCTACACCTTC.

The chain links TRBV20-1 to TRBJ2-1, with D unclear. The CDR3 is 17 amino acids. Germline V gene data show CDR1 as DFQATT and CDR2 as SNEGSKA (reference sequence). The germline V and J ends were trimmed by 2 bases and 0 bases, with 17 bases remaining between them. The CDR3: CSARTIKGTSSYNEQFF. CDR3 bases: TGCAGTGCTAGAACCATTAAGGGCACCTCCTCCTACAATGAGCAGTTCTTC.

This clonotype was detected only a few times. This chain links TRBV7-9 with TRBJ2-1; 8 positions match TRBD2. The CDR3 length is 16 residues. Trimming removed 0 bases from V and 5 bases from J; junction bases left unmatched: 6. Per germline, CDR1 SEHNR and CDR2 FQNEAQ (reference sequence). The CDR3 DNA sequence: TGTGCCAGCAGCTTAGCGGGCGGGGGGAGCCACAATGAGCAGTTCTTC. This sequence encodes CASSLAGGGSHNEQFF.

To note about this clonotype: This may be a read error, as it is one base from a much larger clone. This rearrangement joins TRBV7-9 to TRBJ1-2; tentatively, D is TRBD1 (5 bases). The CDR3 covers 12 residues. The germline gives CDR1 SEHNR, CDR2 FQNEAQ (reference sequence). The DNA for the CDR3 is TGTGCCAGCAGCTTGGGGGTAGATGGCTACATCTTC. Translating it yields CASSLGVDGYIF.

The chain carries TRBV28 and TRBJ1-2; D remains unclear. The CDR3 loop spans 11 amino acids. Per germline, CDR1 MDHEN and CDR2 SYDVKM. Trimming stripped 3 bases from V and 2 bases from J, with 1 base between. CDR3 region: CASSLNYGYTF. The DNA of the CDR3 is TGTGCCAGCAGTTTGAACTATGGCTACACCTTC.

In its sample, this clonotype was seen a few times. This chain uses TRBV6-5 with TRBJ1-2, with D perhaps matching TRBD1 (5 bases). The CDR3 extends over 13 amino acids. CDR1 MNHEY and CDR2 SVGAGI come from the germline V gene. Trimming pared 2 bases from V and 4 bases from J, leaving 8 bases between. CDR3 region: CASSYVTGYGYTF. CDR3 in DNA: TGTGCCAGCAGTTACGTCACAGGCTATGGCTACACCTTC.

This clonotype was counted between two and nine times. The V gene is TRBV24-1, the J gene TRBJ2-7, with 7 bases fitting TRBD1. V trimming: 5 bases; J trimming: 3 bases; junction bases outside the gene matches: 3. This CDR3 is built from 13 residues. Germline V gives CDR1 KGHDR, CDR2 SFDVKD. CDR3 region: CATSGTGDYEQYF. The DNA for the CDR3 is TGTGCCACCAGTGGAACAGGGGACTACGAGCAGTACTTC.

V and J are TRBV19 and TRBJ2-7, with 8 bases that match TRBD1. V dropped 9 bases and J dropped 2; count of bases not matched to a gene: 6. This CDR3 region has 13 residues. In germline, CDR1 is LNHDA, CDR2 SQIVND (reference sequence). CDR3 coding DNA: TGTGCCAGCGGACAGGGCCGAACCTACGAGCAGTACTTC. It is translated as CASGQGRTYEQYF.

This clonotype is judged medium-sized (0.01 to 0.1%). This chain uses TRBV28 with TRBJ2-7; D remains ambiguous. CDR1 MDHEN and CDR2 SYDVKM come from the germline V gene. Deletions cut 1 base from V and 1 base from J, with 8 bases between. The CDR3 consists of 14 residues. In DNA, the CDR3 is TGTGCCAGCAGTTTATCCGGCAGTTCCTACGAGCAGTACTTC. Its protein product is CASSLSGSSYEQYF.

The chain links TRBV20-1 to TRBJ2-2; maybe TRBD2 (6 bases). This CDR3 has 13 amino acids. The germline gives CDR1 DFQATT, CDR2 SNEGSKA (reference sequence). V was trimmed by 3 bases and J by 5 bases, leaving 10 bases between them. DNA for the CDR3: TGCAGTGCTAGCGGGAGCGGGACCGGGGAGCTGTTTTTT. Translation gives CSASGSGTGELFF.

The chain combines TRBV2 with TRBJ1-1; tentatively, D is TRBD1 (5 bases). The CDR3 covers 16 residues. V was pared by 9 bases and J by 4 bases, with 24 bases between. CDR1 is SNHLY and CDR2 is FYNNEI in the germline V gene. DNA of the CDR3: TGTGCCAGAACCCGGGACCGGAGCGGGATGGCCACTGAAGCTTTCTTT. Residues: CARTRDRSGMATEAFF.

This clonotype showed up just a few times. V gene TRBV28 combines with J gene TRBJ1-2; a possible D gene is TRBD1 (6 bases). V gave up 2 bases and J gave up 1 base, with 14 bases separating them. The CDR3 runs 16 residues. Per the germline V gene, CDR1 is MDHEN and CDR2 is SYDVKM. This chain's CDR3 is CASSLQDGRGNYGYTF. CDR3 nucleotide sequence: TGTGCCAGCAGTTTACAGGACGGCAGGGGTAACTATGGCTACACCTTC.

In DNA form, the CDR3 reads TGTGCCAGCAGCTTAGCTGGATACAACACTGAAGCTTTCTTT. The encoded protein is CASSLAGYNTEAFF. The chain carries TRBV7-2 and TRBJ1-1; D call uncertain. This CDR3 has 14 residues. Trimming removed 0 bases from V and 2 bases from J, with 7 bases in between. Germline CDR1 and CDR2: SGHTA and FQGNSA.